The rows below give T cell receptor beta chains drawn from one sample of a study of beta chain features in type 1 diabetes. Clones were read by immunoSEQ multiplex PCR, and TCRdb kept only the in-frame ones, dropping some. The repertoire has hundreds of thousands of clones, 30% of them found once; the top ten carry about 0.065%. The sequencing input was naive CD4+ T cells from blood. These receptors were taken from a man between 18 and 29 years old in good health. CDR3s leave out the opening cysteine and the closing phenylalanine or tryptophan.

J gene	V gene	CDR3 protein
TRBJ2-7	TRBV5-1	ASSETSGSYEQY
TRBJ2-1	TRBV4-1	ASSLRTSGRETYNEQF
TRBJ2-7	TRBV28	ASGDHGLRRAYEQY
TRBJ2-2	TRBV30	AWSVRRLAGGLNTGELF
TRBJ1-5	TRBV30	AWVKQGSNQPQH
TRBJ2-5	TRBV27	ASSSRGAGEETQY
TRBJ2-1	TRBV2	ASRGLAGDYNEQF
TRBJ1-5	TRBV30	AWSDGGGQPQH
TRBJ2-1	TRBV9	ASSVTAGGSYNEQF
TRBJ2-7	TRBV15	ATSRDPGNSYEQY
TRBJ2-7	TRBV10-3	AIGIGEDEQY
TRBJ2-3	TRBV7-2	ASSLVAAGDTQY
TRBJ2-3	TRBV5-1	ASSFGTAGTQY
TRBJ2-3	TRBV7-9	ASSLYGRTDTQY
TRBJ1-1	TRBV15	ATSSLDRANTEAF
TRBJ1-2	TRBV30	AWSARVRANYGYT
TRBJ1-4	TRBV29-1	SVERGEKLF
TRBJ2-7	TRBV30	AWSRDSYEQY
TRBJ1-3	TRBV30	AWSRQTGGNTIY
TRBJ1-4	TRBV7-9	ASSQGGGDEKLF
TRBJ2-7	TRBV20-1	SASGKGEQY
TRBJ2-3	TRBV6-6	ASSPSRYTQY